This T cell receptor (beta chain) was sequenced for a study of human T cells and chemical hapten exposure. Study as a whole: After 6 days, upper back 0.01% DPC patch tests were scored. Small pooled library volume differences chiefly drove per-sample TCR yield variation.

Unique molecular identifiers were attached to individual cDNA molecules during library preparation. TCRdb passed the RACE reads through MiXCR, listing each CDR3 protein once. Of about 97,000 distinct CDR3 sequences listed, about 28% are singletons. This CDR3 is built from 11 residues. Germline V CDR1 and CDR2: MNHEY, SVGEGT. The germline V and J ends were trimmed by 4 bases and 10 bases, with 9 bases remaining between them. Described time point: patch test 3, about 24 weeks after DPC sensitization. Stated treatment: therapeutic diphenylcyclopropenone sensitization with weekly scalp DPC. This chain links TRBV6-2 or TRBV6-3 with TRBJ2-3; D remains unclear. This receptor was obtained from a man in his forties with alopecia areata. Some clones in this sample may be carry-over from other donors' samples. The source was whole blood, collected in connection with sensitization to the hapten diphenylcyclopropenone (DPC). The DNA for the CDR3 is TGTGCCAGCAGTTTGACTGAAGCGCAGTATTTT. This gives the protein CASSLTEAQYF.